The 23 T cell receptor beta chains in this list originate from one sample, sequenced in a study of T cell repertoires in cytomegalovirus infection. TCRdb used MiXCR to reprocess the reads, holding one entry per CDR3 protein. In the table there are hundreds of thousands of distinct CDR3 sequences, 32% of which are singletons. Their target antigens are unknown. The material was cultured CD8+ T cells from PBMCs, obtained from culture after CMV antigen stimulation. Every receptor here comes from a human donor in good health (CMV status not recorded). Some clones in this sample may be carry-over from other donors' samples.

The chain joins TRBV5-1 to TRBJ1-1, with 7 bases matching TRBD1. The CDR3 is 15 residues long. Trimming cost V 5 bases and J 1 base; bases outside gene matches: 8. Per germline, CDR1 SGHRS and CDR2 YFSETQ. This CDR3 is CASSRTGLGNTEAFF. In DNA, the CDR3 is TGCGCCAGCAGTCGGACAGGTTTGGGGAACACTGAAGCTTTCTTT.

This clonotype showed up many times. The chain uses TRBV27 and TRBJ1-5, with no clear D. The length of the CDR3 is 14 residues. Germline CDR1 MNHEY, CDR2 SMNVEV (reference sequence). Trimming left V 3 bases short and J 2 bases short, with 8 bases between. The CDR3 is CASSFGSGNQPQHF. CDR3 DNA: TGTGCCAGCAGTTTTGGATCTGGCAATCAGCCCCAGCATTTT.

The genes are TRBV15 and TRBJ1-5; TRBD1 might be the D (5 bases). Germline V gene sequence: CDR1 LNHNV, CDR2 YYDKDF (reference sequence). V was shortened by 8 bases and J by 1 base, with 9 bases between the two germline ends. The CDR3 contains 13 residues. CDR3 region: CATSSGSNQPQHF. The CDR3 DNA reads as TGTGCCACCTCCTCAGGGAGCAATCAGCCCCAGCATTTT.

Turning to this clonotype: The junction departs from germline at one end; a sequencing error may be responsible. The rearrangement uses TRBV27 and TRBJ2-5; TRBD1 is a possible D gene (6 bases). Germline values: CDR1 MNHEY, CDR2 SMNVEV (reference sequence). This CDR3 spans 14 amino acids. The CDR3 spells CANSSAGQWQTQYF. The CDR3 nucleotides read TGTGCCAACAGTAGCGCCGGACAGTGGCAGACCCAGTACTTC.

This clonotype was seen a handful of times. The V gene is TRBV7-8, the J gene TRBJ1-1; 8 nucleotides line up with TRBD1. Germline V gene data show CDR1 as SGHVS and CDR2 as FQNEAQ. V was clipped by 5 bases and J by 4 bases; unmatched bases: 9. The CDR3 spans 15 residues. The CDR3 region has the DNA TGTGCCAGCAGCCCCCTTCAGGGGGCCGGCACTGAAGCTTTCTTT. Protein sequence: CASSPLQGAGTEAFF.

This clonotype was counted between two and nine times. The chain employs TRBV13 and TRBJ1-5; D may be TRBD1 (5 bases). V was shortened by 5 bases and J by 6 bases, with 23 bases between the two germline ends. Germline CDR1 reads PRHDT; CDR2 reads FYEKMQ (reference sequence). The CDR3 is 17 amino acids. CDR3: CASSPGGGVRGSQPQHF. CDR3 in DNA: TGTGCCAGCAGCCCAGGAGGAGGGGTAAGAGGGAGTCAGCCCCAGCATTTT.

In its sample, this clonotype was seen a few times. J is TRBJ1-1 and V is TRBV7-3; unclear D gene. V was pared by 5 bases and J by 5 bases, with 15 bases between. The germline CDR1 and CDR2 sequences are SGHTA and FQGTGA. There are 14 residues in the CDR3. The CDR3 DNA reads as TGTGCCAGCAGCCAACTTCAAAGAAATACTGAAGCTTTCTTT. It yields the protein CASSQLQRNTEAFF. The full variable domain, rest sourced from reference TRBV7-3 and TRBJ1-1, is GAGVSQTPSNKVTEKGKYVELRCDPISGHTALYWYRQSLGQGPEFLIYFQGTGAADDSGLPNDRFFAVRPEGSVSTLKIQRTERGDSAVYLCASSQLQRNTEAFFGQGTRLTVV.

The rearrangement links TRBV7-3 to TRBJ2-6; the D is unclear. V was pared by 5 bases and J by 1 base, with 12 bases between. Germline V gives CDR1 SGHTA, CDR2 FQGTGA. The CDR3 length is 16 residues. CDR3 in amino acids: CASSPDGTSGANVLTF. The CDR3 region has the DNA TGTGCCAGCAGCCCCGACGGCACATCTGGGGCCAACGTCCTGACTTTC.

There are many counts of this clonotype. One end of the junction is discordant with germline, which a read error may explain. The chain carries TRBV7-7 and TRBJ2-1, with D hard to call. From germline, CDR1 is SSHAT and CDR2 FNYEAQ (reference sequence). CDR3 length equals 14 residues. The CDR3 reads CASSLVVGSNEQFF. The CDR3 bases are TGTGCTAGCAGCTTAGTCGTGGGCAGCAATGAGCAGTTCTTC.

The J gene is TRBJ1-1, the V gene TRBV28; possibly TRBD1 for D (6 bases). The CDR3 contains 14 residues. The germline gives CDR1 MDHEN, CDR2 SYDVKM. V was clipped by 6 bases and J by 3 bases, with 14 bases between them. The CDR3 DNA is TGTGCCAGCAGCCTCTACGACAGGTACACTGAAGCTTTCTTT. Translation gives CASSLYDRYTEAFF.

This chain connects TRBV3-1 to TRBJ1-1; possible D gene TRBD1, 6 bases. The CDR3 consists of 15 residues. Germline V gives CDR1 LGHDT, CDR2 YNNKEL (reference sequence). Trimming cost V 0 bases and J 3 bases, with 11 bases left between them. Here the CDR3 DNA reads TGTGCCAGCAGCCAAGAGTCAGGGGCGGACACTGAAGCTTTCTTT. As protein: CASSQESGADTEAFF.

This clonotype was seen only a few times. The CDR3 reads CASSLLGGGGPQETQYF. The CDR3 coding sequence is TGTGCCAGCAGCTTATTAGGGGGCGGGGGCCCTCAAGAGACCCAGTACTTC. This sequence joins TRBV7-9 and TRBJ2-5, with D perhaps assigned TRBD1 or TRBD2 (7 bases each). Looked up from germline, CDR1 is SEHNR and CDR2 is FQNEAQ (reference sequence). The V and J ends lost 2 bases and 2 bases respectively, with 18 bases between them. The CDR3 runs 17 residues.

On this clonotype itself: The junction shows a germline mismatch at one end, possibly a read error. The CDR3 coding sequence is TGCGCCAGCAGCCAAGTTATGGAGGCTGAAGCTATCTTT. Amino acids: CASSQVMEAEAIF. This chain links TRBV4-1 with TRBJ1-1; D uncertain. The CDR3 has 13 residues. CDR1 is MGHRA and CDR2 is YSYEKL in the germline V gene.

This chain joins TRBV5-5 and TRBJ2-5, with 7 bases fitting TRBD2. The CDR3 runs to 17 residues. Germline CDR1 reads SGHKS; CDR2 reads YYEKEE (reference sequence). The trim removed 3 bases at V and 4 bases at J, leaving 15 bases unmatched. The CDR3, as DNA: TGTGCCAGCAGCTCCGGTGCGTGGGAGGGTTTAGGAGAGACCCAGTACTTC. Its translation is CASSSGAWEGLGETQYF.

The chain combines TRBV10-3 with TRBJ1-5; D gene ambiguous. Germline assignment: CDR1 ENHRY and CDR2 SYGVKD. CDR3 length: 14 amino acids. V was clipped by 7 bases and J by 1 base, with 11 bases between them. CDR3 sequence (DNA): TGTGCCATCATGGGCGAAGGCAGCAATCAGCCCCAGCATTTT. Amino acids: CAIMGEGSNQPQHF.

The chain recombines TRBV27 with TRBJ2-5; 10 positions agree with TRBD1. Germline CDR1 MNHEY, CDR2 SMNVEV (reference sequence). The CDR3 totals 13 residues. V dropped 6 bases and J dropped 7; count of bases not matched to a gene: 5. The CDR3 is CASRGQGKGTQYF. As DNA, the CDR3 is TGTGCCAGCAGGGGACAGGGGAAGGGGACCCAGTACTTC.

This clonotype was counted at least ten times. V gene TRBV7-2 combines with J gene TRBJ2-3, with 9 positions matching TRBD2. CDR1 and CDR2 from the germline V gene are SGHTA and FQGNSA. The CDR3 length is 18 residues. The V and J ends lost 1 base and 0 bases, in that order; junction bases with no gene match: 8. CDR3 DNA sequence: TGTGCCAGCAGCTTAGAAGAGGCGGGGGGGCCCAGCACAGATACGCAGTATTTT. Amino acids: CASSLEEAGGPSTDTQYF.

The J gene is TRBJ2-7, the V gene TRBV13; D might be TRBD2 (6 bases). CDR1 is PRHDT, CDR2 FYEKMQ, per germline (reference sequence). Deletions cut 6 bases from V and 2 bases from J, with 14 bases between. CDR3 length: 14 amino acids. The CDR3 protein is CASSSRDGAYEQYV. CDR3 sequence (DNA): TGTGCCAGCAGTTCGCGGGACGGAGCCTACGAGCAGTACGTC.

Only a few counts were recorded for this clonotype. The chain links TRBV5-4 to TRBJ2-7; D is perhaps TRBD1 (5 bases). The germline V gene has CDR1 SGHNT and CDR2 YYREEE (reference sequence). This CDR3 is built from 14 residues. Trimming stripped 1 base from V and 1 base from J, with 9 bases between. The CDR3 sequence: CASSLQGPSYEQYF. The CDR3 region has the DNA TGTGCCAGCAGCTTGCAGGGTCCATCCTACGAGCAGTACTTC.

This clonotype was observed many times. The genes are TRBV7-8 and TRBJ2-1; 11 nucleotides line up with TRBD2. Germline-derived CDR1 and CDR2 are SGHVS and FQNEAQ. The CDR3 covers 15 residues. J gave up 10 bases and V 0 bases, and 5 bases lay outside the gene matches. The CDR3 protein is CASSLASGGAREQFF. CDR3 sequence (DNA): TGTGCCAGCAGCTTAGCTAGCGGGGGGGCTCGGGAGCAGTTCTTC. Full variable domain (missing parts from reference TRBV7-8 and TRBJ2-1): GAGVSQSPRYKVAKRGQDVALRCDPISGHVSLFWYQQALGQGPEFLTYFQNEAQLDKSGLPSDRFFAERPEGSVSTLKIQRTQQEDSAVYLCASSLASGGAREQFFGPGTRLTVL.

This clonotype was counted ten times or more. This chain uses TRBV7-2 with TRBJ2-1; 7 nucleotides agree with TRBD2. The CDR3 runs 16 residues. Losses at the gene ends were 5 bases for V and 4 bases for J; bases not matched to a gene: 11. In germline, CDR1 is SGHTA, CDR2 FQGNSA. The CDR3 region has the DNA TGTGCCAGCAGCGTCGGCTCGGGGGGAAGTTACAATGAGCAGTTCTTC. It encodes CASSVGSGGSYNEQFF.

This clonotype has just a few counts. The chain recombines TRBV6-1 with TRBJ1-2; a weak D match, TRBD1 (6 bases). Germline V lookup: CDR1 MNHNS, CDR2 SASEGT. This CDR3 contains 16 residues. V gave up 5 bases and J gave up 1 base, with 17 bases separating them. This chain's CDR3 is CASSYAVLDSNYGYTF. CDR3 sequence (DNA): TGTGCCAGCAGTTATGCTGTCCTGGACAGTAACTATGGCTACACCTTC.

In this sample, this clonotype turned up a few times. J is TRBJ2-1 and V is TRBV7-8, with D perhaps given as TRBD1 or TRBD2 (7 bases each). The germline V and J ends were trimmed by 6 bases and 4 bases, with 22 bases remaining between them. Germline values: CDR1 SGHVS, CDR2 FQNEAQ. This CDR3 comprises 17 residues. The CDR3 DNA reads as TGTGCCAGCAGGGCACCCCCGGGTCAGGGGGGGTACAATGAGCAGTTCTTC. It codes for CASRAPPGQGGYNEQFF.